This TCR beta chain originates from a study of cytomegalovirus exposure and HLA in healthy donors. V lost 4 bases, J lost 6 bases, and 4 bases stayed unmatched. Germline values: CDR1 SGHDT, CDR2 YYEEEE. This CDR3 is 14 amino acids long. PCR used 60 Vbeta primers and 13 Jbeta primers. This table comes from immunoSEQ multiplex PCR, and its TCRdb copy is limited to in-frame clones, with some not included. The repertoire has 81,000 or so clones, about three fifths of them found once; the top ten carry around 5.5%. Input material: PBMCs. The TCR sequence derives from a woman in her twenties or thirties in good health and CMV-seropositive. The gene calls are TRBV5-6 and TRBJ2-2, with 9 bases identical to TRBD1. The CDR3 spells CASSTRQGAGELFF. The CDR3 nucleotides read TGTGCCAGCAGCACCCGACAGGGGGCCGGGGAGCTGTTTTTT.